Listed below are T cell receptor beta chains from one sample, sequenced in a study of CD8+ T cells in alopecia areata. TCRdb keeps only in-frame clones here, not all; method: immunoSEQ multiplex PCR. The data contain about 150,000 clones, around 86% of them seen just once; the ten biggest clones take up around 16%. Material: CD8+ T cells sorted from blood, obtained at week 0. These receptors came from a human donor with alopecia areata. CDR3s include the opening cysteine and the closing phenylalanine or tryptophan. The order of the fields is J gene, D gene, clone size, CDR3 length, V gene, CDR3 DNA, CDR3 protein. D genes are given only for firm matches. Rows give clone size only sometimes, using once, few, many, or a class for an expanded clone.

>TRBJ2-3|.|.|13|TRBV29-1
TGCAGCGCGGCCCCCGGGGCCACAGATACGCAGTATTTT
CSAAPGATDTQYF
>TRBJ2-1|.|.|12|TRBV7-9
TGTGCCAGCAGCCTTGAGGGATCGGAGCAGTTCTTC
CASSLEGSEQFF
>TRBJ1-1|.|.|16|TRBV27
TGTGCCAGCAGTTTAGCTAGTCGGGGGGCGGAGGCTGAAGCTTTCTTT
CASSLASRGAEAEAFF
>TRBJ1-1|.|.|17|TRBV4-1
TGCGCCAGCAGCCAAGATGCGGGTCAGGCCGCGAACACTGAAGCTTTCTTT
CASSQDAGQAANTEAFF
>TRBJ2-1|TRBD2|.|15|TRBV19
TGTGCCAGTAGTATTGTTCTAGCGGGGGGAGGTGAGCAGTTCTTC
CASSIVLAGGGEQFF
>TRBJ2-7|TRBD1|once|15|TRBV7-9
TGTGCCAGCAGCCCGGAGACAGGGTCCTCTTACGAGCAGTACTTC
CASSPETGSSYEQYF
>TRBJ1-1|.|.|15|TRBV7-6
TGTGCCAGCAGCTCATTTCGGGGGCGTGACACTGAAGCTTTCTTT
CASSSFRGRDTEAFF
>TRBJ2-1|.|.|12|TRBV5-1
TGCGCCAGCAGCTTGGGGACCGCGGAGGAGTTCTTC
CASSLGTAEEFF
>TRBJ2-7|.|.|11|TRBV7-9
TGTGCCAGCAGATCGACAGGCGAGCAGTACTTC
CASRSTGEQYF
>TRBJ1-5|.|.|13|TRBV2
TGTGCCAGTGGGGGGGGTTGGTTTGTGCCCCAGCATTTT
CASGGGWFVPQHF
>TRBJ2-7|.|.|12|TRBV11-1
TGTGCCAGCAGCTTAGCGAGCTACGAGCAGTACTTC
CASSLASYEQYF
>TRBJ1-2|.|.|14|TRBV30
TGTGCCTGGAGTGTAACCAGGCCCAGCGATGGCTACACCTTC
CAWSVTRPSDGYTF
>TRBJ2-3|.|.|16|TRBV27
TGTGCCAGCAGCTTCTTCACAGAGGGCGACACAGATACGCAGTATTTT
CASSFFTEGDTDTQYF
>TRBJ2-7|.|.|13|TRBV5-1
TGCGCCAGCAAGGATGACATATACTACGAGCAGTACTTC
CASKDDIYYEQYF
>TRBJ2-7|.|.|11|TRBV7-9
TGTGCCAGCAGCATCTCCAACGAGCAGTACTTC
CASSISNEQYF
>TRBJ2-1|.|.|13|TRBV4-1
TGCGCCAGCAGCAAACAGGGCGCTGATGAGCAGTTCTTC
CASSKQGADEQFF
>TRBJ2-5|TRBD2|once|15|TRBV9
TGTGCCAGCAGCGTAGGGGTTAGCGGGAAAGAGACCCAGTACTTC
CASSVGVSGKETQYF
>TRBJ2-1|.|.|13|TRBV27
TGTGCCAGCAGTTTGGTAGGGAGCAATGAGCAGTTCTTC
CASSLVGSNEQFF
>TRBJ1-1|.|.|11|TRBV29-1
TGCAGCGTATCCAAGGAGACTGAAGCTTTCTTT
CSVSKETEAFF
>TRBJ2-1|TRBD2|.|13|TRBV5-4
TGTGCCACCTTTAGCGGGAGATCGGATGAGCAGTTCTTC
CATFSGRSDEQFF
>TRBJ2-1|TRBD2|few|17|TRBV10-3
TGTGCCATCAGTGAGTCAGCGAGACTAGCGGGAGGGAATGAGCAGTTCTTC
CAISESARLAGGNEQFF
>TRBJ1-4|.|.|18|TRBV7-9
TGTGCCAGCAGCCACCCGAGAGACTATGTCCCAACTAATGAAAAACTGTTTTTT
CASSHPRDYVPTNEKLFF
>TRBJ1-5|TRBD1|.|16|TRBV27
TGTGCCAGCAGTTTAAAGGCAGGGGGTTACAATCAGCCCCAGCATTTT
CASSLKAGGYNQPQHF
>TRBJ2-1|TRBD2|.|19|TRBV19
TGTGCCAGTAGTCCCGGGACTAGCGAGTTGAGGTGGGATTACAATGAGCAGTTCTTC
CASSPGTSELRWDYNEQFF
>TRBJ2-4|TRBD1|.|13|TRBV6-1
TGTGCCAGCAGCTGGGACAGCCAAAACATTCAGTACTTC
CASSWDSQNIQYF
>TRBJ1-2|.|.|14|TRBV7-9
TGTGCCAGCAGCTTAGAAGACCCTCCGGAGGGCTACACCTTC
CASSLEDPPEGYTF
>TRBJ2-2|.|.|17|TRBV10-1
TGCGCCAGCGACGAACTTGAACTACACGACCAAACCGGGGAGCTGTTTTTT
CASDELELHDQTGELFF
>TRBJ2-7|TRBD1|.|14|TRBV4-1
TGCGCCAGTAACCGGGACAGGGGCGACTACGAGCAGTACTTC
CASNRDRGDYEQYF
>TRBJ1-2|.|.|12|TRBV29-1
TGCAGCGTTGAAGGGCAGAACTATGGCTACACCTTC
CSVEGQNYGYTF